The rows below give T cell receptor beta chains drawn from one sample of a study of technical replicates of blood from a few donors. The assay was immunoSEQ multiplex PCR, and TCRdb's table has in-frame clones only and misses some. This sample has 60,000 to 65,000 clones, with about 87% found just once. The sample was PBMCs. These receptors all come from a human donor in good health. Some clones in this sample may be carry-over from other donors' samples. CDR3s include the opening cysteine and the closing phenylalanine or tryptophan. Fields, in order: CDR3 protein, J gene, D gene, V gene. The D gene is left open where the match is weak.

CASSQERLRVVEGYTF	TRBJ1-2	NA	TRBV4-2
CASSYKLKGGYGYTF	TRBJ1-2	NA	TRBV6-5
CASSVGTSGDTQYF	TRBJ2-3	TRBD2	TRBV9
CASSAGTSGAVGMSYEQYF	TRBJ2-7	TRBD2	TRBV7-2
CSAHGGETQYF	TRBJ2-5	NA	TRBV20-1
CASSYTGPKTQYF	TRBJ2-5	NA	TRBV6-5
CASSQTDTYGYTF	TRBJ1-2	NA	TRBV7-2
CASSWARGYEQYF	TRBJ2-7	NA	TRBV7-2
CASSPQINSDGYTF	TRBJ1-2	NA	TRBV5-1
CSARQGNEQFF	TRBJ2-1	TRBD1	TRBV20-1
CASSLEGQGTSYEQYF	TRBJ2-7	TRBD1	TRBV27
CASSDGDAVGQRSYEQYF	TRBJ2-7	NA	TRBV9
CASSSRTSGSFGELFF	TRBJ2-2	TRBD2	TRBV5-4
CASSLASSYNEQFF	TRBJ2-1	NA	TRBV5-4
CASSLTLAASQETQYF	TRBJ2-5	TRBD2	TRBV27
CASSSTRGRTEAFF	TRBJ1-1	TRBD1	TRBV7-2
CASEGQHF	TRBJ1-5	NA	TRBV7-9
CASSSHIDSNTEAFF	TRBJ1-1	NA	TRBV4-1
CASSPSGTGGRGAYEQYF	TRBJ2-7	TRBD1	TRBV7-9
CATSREGAPSYEQYF	TRBJ2-7	NA	TRBV15
CASSLRQGEETQYF	TRBJ2-5	NA	TRBV13
CSVGRTGANTGELFF	TRBJ2-2	TRBD1	TRBV29-1
CASSSGDRGNTDTQYF	TRBJ2-3	TRBD1	TRBV11-1
CASRDSRGRNTGELFF	TRBJ2-2	TRBD1	TRBV5-1
CASSLVQRETQYF	TRBJ2-5	NA	TRBV7-8